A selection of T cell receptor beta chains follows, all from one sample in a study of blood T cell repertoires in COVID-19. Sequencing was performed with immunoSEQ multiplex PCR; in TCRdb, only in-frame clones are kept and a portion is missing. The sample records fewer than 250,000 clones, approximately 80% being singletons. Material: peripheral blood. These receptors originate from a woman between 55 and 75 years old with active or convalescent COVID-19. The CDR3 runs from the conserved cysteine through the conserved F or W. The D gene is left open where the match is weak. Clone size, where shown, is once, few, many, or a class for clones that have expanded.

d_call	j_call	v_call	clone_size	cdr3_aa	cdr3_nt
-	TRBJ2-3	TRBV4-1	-	CASSQILAFGQPDTQYF	TGCGCCAGCAGCCAAATCCTAGCGTTCGGGCAGCCAGATACGCAGTATTTT
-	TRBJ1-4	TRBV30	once	CAWNPQGFGEKLFF	TGTGCCTGGAACCCCCAGGGTTTCGGTGAAAAACTGTTTTTT
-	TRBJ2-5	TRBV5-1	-	CASSLPTGSETQYF	TGCGCCAGCAGCTTGCCTACAGGGTCAGAGACCCAGTACTTC
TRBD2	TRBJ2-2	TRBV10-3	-	CAISAAGGPPGELFF	TGTGCCATCAGTGCAGCGGGGGGTCCTCCCGGGGAGCTGTTTTTT
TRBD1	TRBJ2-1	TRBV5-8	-	CASSLPGGNEQFF	TGTGCCAGCAGCTTGCCAGGGGGCAATGAGCAGTTCTTC
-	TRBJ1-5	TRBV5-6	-	CASSLRSGQPQHF	TGTGCCAGCAGCCTAAGGTCGGGTCAGCCCCAGCATTTT
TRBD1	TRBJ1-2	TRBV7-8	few	CASSLATGTGFWDYGYTF	TGTGCCAGCAGCTTAGCTACCGGGACAGGGTTTTGGGACTATGGCTACACCTTC
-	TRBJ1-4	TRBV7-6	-	CASSQRVDNEKLFF	TGTGCCAGCAGCCAGCGCGTGGATAATGAAAAACTGTTTTTT
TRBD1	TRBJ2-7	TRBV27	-	CASSSDRVHEQYF	TGTGCCAGCAGTTCCGACAGGGTCCACGAGCAGTACTTC
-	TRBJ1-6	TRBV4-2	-	CASSQPGTSGSPLHF	TGTGCCAGCAGCCAACCCGGGACTTCTGGTTCACCCCTCCACTTT
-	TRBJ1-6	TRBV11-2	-	CASSPTARNSPLHF	TGTGCCAGCAGCCCGACAGCCAGGAATTCACCCCTCCACTTT
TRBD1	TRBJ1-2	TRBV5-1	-	CASSLSTGGIYGYTF	TGCGCCAGCAGCTTGTCGACAGGGGGCATCTATGGCTACACCTTC
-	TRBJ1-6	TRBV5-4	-	CASSLDVGGRSPLHF	TGTGCCAGCAGCTTGGACGTGGGGGGACGGTCACCCCTCCACTTT
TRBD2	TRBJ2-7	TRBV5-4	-	CASSPRLAGVEQYF	TGTGCCAGCAGCCCCCGACTAGCGGGAGTTGAGCAGTACTTC
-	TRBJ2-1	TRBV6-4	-	CASSGESGGLGEQFF	TGTGCCAGCAGTGGGGAGAGCGGAGGATTGGGTGAGCAGTTCTTC
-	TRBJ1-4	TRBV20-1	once	CSASQGGGEKLFF	TGCAGTGCTAGTCAGGGAGGGGGTGAAAAACTGTTTTTT
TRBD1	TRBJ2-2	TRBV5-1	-	CASSLDGQGAGGELFF	TGCGCCAGCAGCTTGGATGGACAGGGGGCGGGCGGGGAGCTGTTTTTT
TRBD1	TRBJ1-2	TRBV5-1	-	CASSSGTAYTF	TGCGCCAGCAGCTCCGGGACAGCCTACACCTTC
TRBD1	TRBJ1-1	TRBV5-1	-	CASSPGQGGWNTEAFF	TGCGCCAGCAGCCCTGGACAGGGGGGGTGGAACACTGAAGCTTTCTTT
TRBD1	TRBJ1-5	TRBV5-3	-	CARSHQTGGDNQPQHF	TGTGCCAGAAGCCATCAAACAGGGGGAGACAATCAGCCCCAGCATTTT
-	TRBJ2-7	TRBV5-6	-	CASSLVPDTSSYEQYF	TGTGCCAGCAGCTTGGTACCTGACACCAGCTCCTACGAGCAGTACTTC
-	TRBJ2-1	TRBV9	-	CASSSPRGSGASYNEQFF	TGTGCCAGCAGCTCCCCGAGGGGTAGCGGAGCCTCCTACAATGAGCAGTTCTTC
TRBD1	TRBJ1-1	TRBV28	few	CASSYILNLTGTGILKNTEAFF	TGTGCCAGCAGTTATATCCTTAACCTTACCGGGACAGGGATTCTCAAGAACACTGAAGCTTTCTTT